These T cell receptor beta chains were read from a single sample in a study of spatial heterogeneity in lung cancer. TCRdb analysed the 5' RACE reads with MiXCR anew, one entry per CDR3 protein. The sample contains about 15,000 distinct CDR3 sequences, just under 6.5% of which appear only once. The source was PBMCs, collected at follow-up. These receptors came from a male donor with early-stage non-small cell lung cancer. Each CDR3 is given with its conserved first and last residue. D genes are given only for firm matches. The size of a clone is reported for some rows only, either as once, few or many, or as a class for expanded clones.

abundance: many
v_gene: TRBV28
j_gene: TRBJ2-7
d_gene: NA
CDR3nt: TGTGCCAGCAGCCTTCTCCGGAGGAGCTCCTACGAGCAGTACTTC
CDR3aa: CASSLLRRSSYEQYF

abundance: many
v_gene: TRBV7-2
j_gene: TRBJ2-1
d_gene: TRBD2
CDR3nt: TGTGCCAGCAGAGTAGAGGGGACTAGCGGTTACAATGAGCAGTTCTTC
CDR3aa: CASRVEGTSGYNEQFF

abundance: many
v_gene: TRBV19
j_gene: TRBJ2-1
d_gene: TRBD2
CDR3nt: TGTGCCAGTAGTTTTAGCGGGAGCTCCTACAATGAGCAGTTCTTC
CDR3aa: CASSFSGSSYNEQFF

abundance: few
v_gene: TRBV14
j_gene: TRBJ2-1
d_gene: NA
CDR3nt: TGTGCCAGCAGCCAAGATTGGGGAAATGAGCAGTTCTTC
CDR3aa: CASSQDWGNEQFF

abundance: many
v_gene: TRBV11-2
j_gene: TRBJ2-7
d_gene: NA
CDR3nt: TGTGCCAGCAGCTTAGACCCAGGGACATCCGAGCAGTACTTC
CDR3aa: CASSLDPGTSEQYF

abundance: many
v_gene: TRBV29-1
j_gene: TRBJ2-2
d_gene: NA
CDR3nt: TGCAGCGTGCTAATGAATGGGGGGCCCACCGGGGAGCTGTTTTTT
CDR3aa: CSVLMNGGPTGELFF

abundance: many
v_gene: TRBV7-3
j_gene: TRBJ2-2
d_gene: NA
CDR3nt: TGTGCCAGCAGCTTACAAAACAGCGGGGAGCTGTTTTTT
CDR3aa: CASSLQNSGELFF

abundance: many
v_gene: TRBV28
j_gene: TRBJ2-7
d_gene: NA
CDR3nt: TGTGCCAGCAGTCAGAACTACGAGCAGTACTTC
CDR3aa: CASSQNYEQYF

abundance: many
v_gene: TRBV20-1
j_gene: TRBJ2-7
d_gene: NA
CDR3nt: TGCAGTGCTTTATCAGCGTTGGGGAGTATATACGAGCAGTACTTC
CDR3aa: CSALSALGSIYEQYF

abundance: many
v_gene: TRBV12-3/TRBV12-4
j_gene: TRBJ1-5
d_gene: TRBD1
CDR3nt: TGTGCCAGTAGTGACAGGGCCCAGCCCCAGCATTTT
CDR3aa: CASSDRAQPQHF

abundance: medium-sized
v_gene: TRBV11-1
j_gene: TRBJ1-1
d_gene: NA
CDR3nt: TGTGCCAGCAGCCCAGGTCGTGCTGGCACTGAAGCTTTCTTT
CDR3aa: CASSPGRAGTEAFF

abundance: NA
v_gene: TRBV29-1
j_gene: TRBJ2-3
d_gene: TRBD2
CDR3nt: TGCAGCGTGGTTATAGCGGGGGGACAATATTTT
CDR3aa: CSVVIAGGQYF

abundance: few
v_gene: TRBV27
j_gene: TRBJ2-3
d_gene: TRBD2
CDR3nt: TGTGCCAGCAGTAGACGAGTGTACGGCGGGAGGGCAAGCACAGATACGCAGTATTTT
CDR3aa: CASSRRVYGGRASTDTQYF

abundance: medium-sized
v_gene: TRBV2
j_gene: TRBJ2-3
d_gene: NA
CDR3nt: TGTGCCAGCAGTCGCCGGTCGAGCGCGGTCAGAGATACGCAGTATTTT
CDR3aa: CASSRRSSAVRDTQYF

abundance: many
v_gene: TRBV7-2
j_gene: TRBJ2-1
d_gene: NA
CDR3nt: TGTGCCAGCAGCCCAGGGACTTTCTCCTACAATGAGCAGTTCTTC
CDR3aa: CASSPGTFSYNEQFF

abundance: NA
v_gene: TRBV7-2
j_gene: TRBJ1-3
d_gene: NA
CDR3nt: TGTGCCAGCAGCTTAGTGGGACGGCACTCTGGAAACACCATATATTTT
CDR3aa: CASSLVGRHSGNTIYF

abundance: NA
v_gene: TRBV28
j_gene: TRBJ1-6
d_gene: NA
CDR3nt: TGTGCCAGCAGTTTTCGGTCGAACTATAATTCACCCCTCCACTTT
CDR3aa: CASSFRSNYNSPLHF

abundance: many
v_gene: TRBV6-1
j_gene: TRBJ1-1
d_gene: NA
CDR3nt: TGTGCCAGCAGTGAAGCGCTTGGACTGATGAACACTGAAGCTTTCTTT
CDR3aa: CASSEALGLMNTEAFF

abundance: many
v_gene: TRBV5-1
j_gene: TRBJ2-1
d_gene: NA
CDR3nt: TGCGCCAGCAGCTTGAATGTGGGGGCCAATGAGCAGTTCTTC
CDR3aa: CASSLNVGANEQFF

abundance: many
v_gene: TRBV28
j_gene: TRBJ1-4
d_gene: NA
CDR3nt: TGTGCCAGCAGTTTGGAGATCCGACTAAGCTCCACTAATGAAAAACTGTTTTTT
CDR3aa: CASSLEIRLSSTNEKLFF

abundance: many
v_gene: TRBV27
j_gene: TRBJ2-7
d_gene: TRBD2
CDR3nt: TGTGCCAGCAGTCCACTCGGGACTAGCGGGAGTCGTGAGCAGTACTTC
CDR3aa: CASSPLGTSGSREQYF

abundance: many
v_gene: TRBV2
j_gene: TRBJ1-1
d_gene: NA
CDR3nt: TGTGCCAGCAGCCGGGACATTGCTGGTGAAGCTTTCTTT
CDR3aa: CASSRDIAGEAFF

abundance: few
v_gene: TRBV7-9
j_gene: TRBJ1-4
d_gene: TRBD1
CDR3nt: TGTGCCAGCAGCCAACTTGGGGCAGGGGGGAAAGAAAAACTGTTTTTT
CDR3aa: CASSQLGAGGKEKLFF